The 7 T cell receptor beta chains reported below all come from one sample, sequenced in a study of blood T cell repertoires in COVID-19. TCRdb's copy holds only in-frame clones and misses some; the assay was immunoSEQ multiplex PCR. The sample lists 78,000 or so clones, more than 75% seen once, with 4.5% to 6% in the top ten. Input material: peripheral blood. All receptors derive from a man in his fifties with active or convalescent COVID-19.

The CDR3 here is CASSQDSGMNTEAFF. The CDR3 nucleotides read TGTGCCAGCAGCCAAGATTCGGGGATGAACACTGAAGCTTTCTTT. J is TRBJ1-1 and V is TRBV3-1 (or the pseudogene TRBV3-2), with unresolved D. The CDR3 is 15 amino acids. The V end was cut by 0 bases, the J end by 0 bases, with 8 bases between. Germline V gene sequence: CDR1 LGHDT, CDR2 YNNKEL (reference sequence).

This chain connects TRBV5-4 to TRBJ1-2, with 9 positions matching TRBD1. V lost 0 bases, J lost 6 bases, and 3 bases stayed unmatched. CDR3 size: 14 residues. Germline CDR1 is SGHNT and CDR2 is YYREEE (reference sequence). The CDR3 region has the DNA TGTGCCAGCAGCTTGGACAGGGGGCAAGATGGCTACACCTTC. Residues: CASSLDRGQDGYTF.

This clone was found once. The chain uses TRBV7-2 and TRBJ2-7, with a tentative D call TRBD1 (5 bases). Trimming took 6 bases from V and 6 from J, leaving 9 bases between them. The germline CDR1 and CDR2 sequences are SGHTA and FQGNSA. The CDR3 contains 11 residues. The CDR3 sequence: CASSRQFEQYF. Here the CDR3 DNA reads TGTGCCAGCAGTCGACAGTTCGAGCAGTACTTC.

The CDR3 DNA follows: TGCGCCAGCAGCCAACGGGACACCGATTCACCCCTCCACTTT. Protein: CASSQRDTDSPLHF. The V gene is TRBV4-3, the J gene TRBJ1-6; TRBD1 is a possible D gene (6 bases). The germline V gene encodes CDR1 LGHNA and CDR2 YSLEER. The CDR3 loop spans 14 amino acids. V lost 2 bases and J lost 8, with 10 bases in between.

The J gene is TRBJ1-2, the V gene TRBV28, with TRBD1 matching over 12 bases. Germline loops: CDR1 MDHEN, CDR2 SYDVKM. This CDR3 region has 14 residues. Losses at the gene ends were 3 bases for V and 6 bases for J; bases not matched to a gene: 2. The CDR3 spells CASSFRDRGHGYTF. The CDR3, as DNA: TGTGCCAGCAGTTTCCGGGACAGGGGGCATGGCTACACCTTC.

This chain links TRBV19 with TRBJ2-1; TRBD2 matches 11 bases. This CDR3 comprises 14 residues. Germline CDR1 LNHDA, CDR2 SQIVND (reference sequence). Trimming removed 5 bases from V and 16 bases from J; junction bases left unmatched: 13. The CDR3 DNA reads TGTGCCAGTAGTCCCCCACTAGCGGGGGCTAGCAAATTCTTC. The encoded protein is CASSPPLAGASKFF. Full variable domain (missing parts from reference TRBV19 and TRBJ2-1): DGGITQSPKYLFRKEGQNVTLSCEQNLNHDAMYWYRQDPGQGLRLIYYSQIVNDFQKGDIAEGYSVSREKKESFPLTVTSAQKNPTAFYLCASSPPLAGASKFFGPGTRLTVL.

The chain joins TRBV19 to TRBJ1-5; possibly TRBD1 for D (6 bases). Trimming shortened V by 3 bases and J by 0 bases, and 9 bases separated the two germline ends. From germline, CDR1 is LNHDA and CDR2 SQIVND (reference sequence). This CDR3 has 15 amino acids. The CDR3 DNA reads as TGTGCCAGTAGTATCCGACAGGATAGCAATCAGCCCCAGCATTTT. This codes for CASSIRQDSNQPQHF.